Listed here is a single T cell receptor (beta chain). The antigen remains undetermined. This entry belongs to a study of cytomegalovirus exposure and HLA in healthy donors. Germline CDR1 LGHNA, CDR2 YSLEER. Between the trimmed V and J ends, which lost 1 base and 1 base, there was a span of 10 bases. The CDR3 is 16 residues long. Findings of the study overall: Judged likely to be a sequencing artifact was a cluster of highly shared sequence variants.

Primers for the PCR totalled 60 Vbeta and 13 Jbeta. Per the authors' pipeline: Later, tens of millions of unique TCR beta chains were counted in an analysis, and roughly 11 million of them were shared. Sequenced by immunoSEQ multiplex PCR; TCRdb stores in-frame clones only, minus some. V, J and clone size are taken as reported in that table, and D and trimming were inferred from the DNA itself. This sample has 200,000 to 250,000 clones; 70% to 90% occur once, and the top ten carry over 1%. This TCR was recovered from a human donor in good health. The chain uses TRBV4-3 and TRBJ1-4, with a tentative D call TRBD1 (6 bases). The sequenced sample consisted of PBMCs. CDR3 region: CASSQGQVLTNEKLFF. CDR3 sequence (DNA): TGCGCCAGCAGCCAAGGACAGGTTCTAACTAATGAAAAACTGTTTTTT.